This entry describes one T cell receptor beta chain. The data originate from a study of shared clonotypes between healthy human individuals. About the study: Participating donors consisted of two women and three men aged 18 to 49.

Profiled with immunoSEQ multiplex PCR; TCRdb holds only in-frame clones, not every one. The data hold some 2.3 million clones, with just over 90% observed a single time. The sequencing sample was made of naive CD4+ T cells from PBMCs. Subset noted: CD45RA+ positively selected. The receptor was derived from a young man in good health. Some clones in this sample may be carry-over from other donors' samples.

The CDR3 DNA sequence: TGTGCCAGCAGTGGTCAGGGGGCCACCTATGGCTACACCTTC. Its translation: CASSGQGATYGYTF. The J gene is TRBJ1-2, the V gene TRBV2; 8 bases fit TRBD1. CDR3 length: 14 amino acids. The J segment lost 4 bases and the V segment lost 4 bases, leaving 5 bases of the junction unmatched. CDR1 and CDR2 (germline): SNHLY, FYNNEI. The variable domain in full, with the rest retrieved from reference TRBV2 and TRBJ1-2, is EPEVTQTPSHQVTQMGQEVILRCVPISNHLYFYWYRQILGQKVEFLVSFYNNEISEKSEIFDDQFSVERPDGSNFTLKIRSTKLEDSAMYFCASSGQGATYGYTFGSGTRLTVV.